Presented here are 2 T cell receptor beta chains from one specimen sequenced in a study of blood T cells in healthy people across ages (dated by TCRdb to between 2014 and 2017). Library creation used 5' RACE. Sequencing instrument: Illumina HiSeq 2500. The second PCR ran for roughly 7 to 12 cycles and used a J-beta primer mix along with a sample-barcoded 5' primer. The public sequencing data were trimmed at Q25 with fastp and processed into clonotypes with MiXCR by TCRdb, which kept only in-frame beta chains. Rows merge per CDR3 protein into single entries with the most common DNA and genes. The sample contains some 640,000 distinct CDR3 sequences, 49% of them found a single time. Roughly 34% of the sample belongs to the ten largest clones. Sequenced: blood. The receptors stem from a woman aged 55-69 years in good health.

This clonotype was seen a handful of times. J is TRBJ2-7 and V is TRBV20-1; the match to TRBD1 covers 10 bases. The CDR3 runs to 13 residues. Germline CDR1 DFQATT, CDR2 SNEGSKA (reference sequence). V shed 6 bases, J shed 2 bases, and the junction held 4 bases outside the gene matches. Here the CDR3 reads CSAAGTGAYEQYF. CDR3 DNA: TGCAGTGCAGCCGGGACAGGGGCCTACGAGCAGTACTTC.

The chain joins TRBV12-3 or TRBV12-4 to TRBJ2-1; D might be TRBD1 or TRBD2, each matching 6 bases. The J call may be faulty, since TRBJ2-7 better matches the DNA end. The CDR3 extends over 15 amino acids. The chain's CDR3 is CASSLFGGSYNEQYF. CDR3 sequence (DNA): TGTGCCAGCAGTTTGTTCGGGGGCTCCTACAATGAGCAGTACTTC.